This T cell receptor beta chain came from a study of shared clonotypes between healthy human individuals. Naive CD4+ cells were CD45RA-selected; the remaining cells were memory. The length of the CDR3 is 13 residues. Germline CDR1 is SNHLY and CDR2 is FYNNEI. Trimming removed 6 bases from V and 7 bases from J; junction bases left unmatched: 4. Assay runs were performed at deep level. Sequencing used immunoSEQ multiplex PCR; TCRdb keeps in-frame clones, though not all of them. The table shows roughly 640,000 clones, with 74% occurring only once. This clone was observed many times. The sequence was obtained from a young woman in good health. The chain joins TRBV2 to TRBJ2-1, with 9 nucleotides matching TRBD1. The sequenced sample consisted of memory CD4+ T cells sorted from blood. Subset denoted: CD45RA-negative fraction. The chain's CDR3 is CASRGQGWNEQFF. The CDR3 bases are TGTGCCAGCAGGGGACAGGGTTGGAATGAGCAGTTCTTC.